The T cell receptor beta chain described here comes from a study of prognosis after radiotherapy for stage I lung cancer. Study in general: It was between April 2018 and January 2019 that stage I non-small cell lung cancer patients were enrolled. Study-level results: It was in patients who developed distant metastases that Shannon entropy after stereotactic body radiation therapy was lower.

Amplicons of TCR beta CDR3 were generated from genomic DNA by two-round multiplex PCR. Initially, in first-round PCR, primers specific to each TRBV and TRBJ gene were used. TCRdb called the multiplex PCR reads again in MiXCR, with one record for every CDR3 protein. In the table there are tens of thousands of distinct CDR3 sequences, around a third of which are singletons. Points on this clonotype: Its antigen is not known. This likely came from a read error, as a far larger clone is one base away.

Trimming removed 5 bases from V and 10 bases from J, with 20 bases in between. The CDR3 runs to 14 residues. CDR1 is MNHEY, CDR2 SVGEGT, per germline. Sequencing was performed on PBMCs, taken before or after stereotactic body radiation therapy (not recorded which). This sequence joins TRBV6-2 or TRBV6-3 and TRBJ1-1; a weak D match, TRBD1 (5 bases). The clonotype comes from a donor aged 50 or older with non-small cell lung cancer. CDR3: CASSAPGGYFVAFF. In DNA, the CDR3 is TGTGCCAGCAGTGCCCCGGGGGGTTACTTTGTAGCTTTCTTT.